These 19 T cell receptor beta chains were all obtained from the same sample, sequenced in a study of T cell responses to AZD1222 COVID-19 vaccine. Data came from immunoSEQ multiplex PCR; TCRdb stores just in-frame clones and leaves some out. Here the sample spans about 160,000 clones, approximately 90% being singletons. The material was peripheral blood, obtained 28 days after the second AZD1222 dose. These receptors came from an adult who received the AZD1222 COVID-19 vaccine.

This chain uses TRBV10-1 with TRBJ2-1; 9 bases are shared with TRBD2. The CDR3 extends over 14 amino acids. Unmatched junction bases numbered 4, after V lost 6 bases and J lost 4 bases. CDR1 is WNHNN and CDR2 is SYGVQD in the germline V gene (reference sequence). CDR3 protein: CASRASGEYNEQFF. In DNA form, the CDR3 reads TGCGCCAGCAGGGCTAGCGGGGAATACAATGAGCAGTTCTTC.

The J gene is TRBJ1-3, the V gene TRBV5-1, with a tentative D call TRBD1 (5 bases). Germline V lookup: CDR1 SGHRS, CDR2 YFSETQ. V was trimmed by 4 bases and J by 4 bases, leaving 12 bases between them. This CDR3 has 14 amino acids. CDR3 DNA: TGCGCCAGCAGCATTGGACATGAGGGAAACACCATATATTTT. Translating it yields CASSIGHEGNTIYF. The full variable domain, with the rest looked up from reference TRBV5-1 and TRBJ1-3, is KAGVTQTPRYLIKTRGQQVTLSCSPISGHRSVSWYQQTPGQGLQFLFEYFSETQRNKGNFPGRFSGRQFSNSRSEMNVSTLELGDSALYLCASSIGHEGNTIYFGEGSWLTVV.

The rearrangement links TRBV10-3 to TRBJ1-5, with D perhaps matching TRBD1 (5 bases). This CDR3 contains 14 residues. Germline V gene lookup returns CDR1 ENHRY and CDR2 SYGVKD. The V end lost 4 bases, the J end lost 6 bases, and 13 bases lay between the germline ends. The CDR3 nucleotides read TGTGCCATCAGTGTCGGGCAGGGAGCTCAGCCCCAGCATTTT. It codes for CAISVGQGAQPQHF.

In DNA form, the CDR3 reads TGTGCCACCAGTTATGGCGAGAACACTGAAGCTTTCTTT. Translating it yields CATSYGENTEAFF. This rearrangement joins TRBV24-1 to TRBJ1-1; D ambiguous. The germline V gene has CDR1 KGHDR and CDR2 SFDVKD. There are 13 residues in the CDR3. Trimming removed 6 bases from V and 1 base from J, with 8 bases in between.

V gene TRBV7-6 combines with J gene TRBJ2-3, with 8 bases lining up with TRBD1. V was clipped by 4 bases and J by 4 bases; unmatched bases: 7. The CDR3 has 15 amino acids. Germline V gene data show CDR1 as SGHVS and CDR2 as FNYEAQ. The CDR3: CASSSRQGIADTQYF. For the CDR3, the DNA is TGTGCCAGCAGCTCCAGACAGGGGATAGCAGATACGCAGTATTTT.

This clone came up once. V is TRBV19 and J is TRBJ2-3, with D perhaps matching TRBD2 (7 bases). The V end was cut by 1 base, the J end by 4 bases, with 12 bases between. The CDR3 has 15 amino acids. Germline CDR1 reads LNHDA; CDR2 reads SQIVND (reference sequence). CDR3 DNA: TGTGCCAGTAGTATAGCACAGGGAGGGCCAGATACGCAGTATTTT. Protein sequence: CASSIAQGGPDTQYF.

The chain employs TRBV9 and TRBJ2-7; D is ambiguous. The CDR3 has 16 amino acids. Looked up from germline, CDR1 is SGDLS and CDR2 is YYNGEE. The germline V and J ends were trimmed by 0 bases and 4 bases, with 17 bases remaining between them. This chain's CDR3 is CASSVGPPGSGYEQYF. The CDR3 DNA follows: TGTGCCAGCAGCGTAGGTCCTCCAGGTTCCGGTTACGAGCAGTACTTC.

The CDR3 DNA is TGCGCCAGCGGAGCGCCGGGACAGGGAGAGTCCTACGGCTACACCTTC. Protein: CASGAPGQGESYGYTF. The V call is TRBV5-1, the J call TRBJ1-2; 9 positions agree with TRBD1. There are 16 residues in the CDR3. The J segment lost 8 bases and the V segment lost 7 bases, leaving 18 bases of the junction unmatched. Germline assignment: CDR1 SGHRS and CDR2 YFSETQ. The full variable domain, with the rest looked up from reference TRBV5-1 and TRBJ1-2, is KAGVTQTPRYLIKTRGQQVTLSCSPISGHRSVSWYQQTPGQGLQFLFEYFSETQRNKGNFPGRFSGRQFSNSRSEMNVSTLELGDSALYLCASGAPGQGESYGYTFGSGTRLTVV.

The V gene is TRBV19, the J gene TRBJ1-4, with D uncertain. This CDR3 has 15 amino acids. In germline, CDR1 is LNHDA, CDR2 SQIVND (reference sequence). Between the trimmed V and J ends, which lost 5 bases and 3 bases, there was a span of 13 bases. CDR3 sequence reads: CASSPRTSSNEKLFF. CDR3 nucleotides: TGTGCCAGTAGTCCCCGGACGTCTTCTAATGAAAAACTGTTTTTT.

This chain uses TRBV11-1 with TRBJ2-2, with D hard to call. CDR1 SGHAT and CDR2 FQDESV come from the germline V gene (reference sequence). Between the trimmed V and J ends, which lost 5 bases and 7 bases, there was a span of 8 bases. This CDR3 comprises 12 residues. CDR3 bases: TGTGCCAGCAGCCCCGGAATCGGGGAGCTGTTTTTT. It yields the protein CASSPGIGELFF.

CDR3 DNA: TGCGCCAGCAGCCCGGGGGCTAGCGTAGGGGAGACCCAGTACTTC. The encoded protein is CASSPGASVGETQYF. V is TRBV5-1 and J is TRBJ2-5; D may be TRBD1 or TRBD2 (6 bases each). The germline V gene has CDR1 SGHRS and CDR2 YFSETQ. The CDR3 contains 15 residues. Trimming left V 4 bases short and J 5 bases short, with 18 bases between.

V gene TRBV19 combines with J gene TRBJ1-2; D remains unclear. Germline-derived CDR1 and CDR2 are LNHDA and SQIVND (reference sequence). The CDR3 covers 12 residues. Trimming removed 6 bases from V and 1 base from J, with 6 bases in between. CDR3 sequence (DNA): TGTGCCAGTAGCTGGAGTAACTATGGCTACACCTTC. This sequence encodes CASSWSNYGYTF.

The chain uses TRBV4-1 and TRBJ1-5; weak D call: TRBD1 (5 bases). Germline V gene data show CDR1 as MGHRA and CDR2 as YSYEKL. This CDR3 comprises 15 residues. The ends were cut back, 5 bases at V and 3 bases at J, with 14 bases in the middle. CDR3 sequence (DNA): TGCGCCAGCAGCGGACGGGACGGGCCCAATCAGCCCCAGCATTTT. It codes for CASSGRDGPNQPQHF.

V is TRBV12-3 or TRBV12-4 and J is TRBJ1-1, with unresolved D. CDR3 size: 13 residues. With 3 bases removed from V and 4 bases from J, the gap between germline ends came to 9 bases. CDR3 in amino acids: CASSLMDGTEAFF. The DNA of the CDR3 is TGTGCCAGCAGTTTGATGGACGGCACTGAAGCTTTCTTT.

The V and J genes are TRBV7-2 and TRBJ1-6; no definite D call. The V and J ends lost 0 bases and 9 bases respectively, with 3 bases between them. The CDR3 is 12 residues long. CDR1 and CDR2 (germline): SGHTA, FQGNSA. The CDR3: CASSLASSPLHF. The CDR3 nucleotides read TGTGCCAGCAGCTTAGCATCTTCACCCCTCCACTTT.

The V gene is TRBV19, the J gene TRBJ1-2, with a weak D call TRBD1 (5 bases). Germline V gene sequence: CDR1 LNHDA, CDR2 SQIVND (reference sequence). CDR3 length: 14 amino acids. V was shortened by 4 bases and J by 2 bases, with 11 bases between the two germline ends. CDR3 DNA: TGTGCCAGTAGTAGCCGGGACGGCAACTATGGCTACACCTTC. The encoded protein is CASSSRDGNYGYTF.

V and J are TRBV14 and TRBJ1-6, with D hard to call. There are 15 residues in the CDR3. Germline V gene sequence: CDR1 SGHDN, CDR2 FVKESK. Trimming cost V 6 bases and J 7 bases, with 16 bases left between them. This CDR3 is CASSRWTGENSPLHF. The CDR3 DNA follows: TGTGCCAGCAGTCGATGGACGGGCGAAAATTCACCCCTCCACTTT.

This clone was detected only once. V is TRBV20-1 and J is TRBJ1-6; 8 bases match TRBD1. The V segment lost 3 bases and the J segment 0 bases; nucleotides outside the gene matches: 10. CDR1 is DFQATT and CDR2 is SNEGSKA in the germline V gene (reference sequence). This CDR3 is built from 18 residues. For the CDR3, the DNA is TGCAGTGCTAGTGACGTGACAGGGGACATCTCCTATAATTCACCCCTCCACTTT. It is translated as CSASDVTGDISYNSPLHF.

CDR3 region: CASSGGTGELFF. The CDR3 DNA follows: TGTGCCAGCAGCGGTGGGACCGGGGAGCTGTTTTTT. The chain uses TRBV7-3 and TRBJ2-2; the D is unclear. Germline CDR1 is SGHTA and CDR2 is FQGTGA. Trimming removed 5 bases from V and 5 bases from J, with 6 bases in between. The CDR3 runs to 12 residues.